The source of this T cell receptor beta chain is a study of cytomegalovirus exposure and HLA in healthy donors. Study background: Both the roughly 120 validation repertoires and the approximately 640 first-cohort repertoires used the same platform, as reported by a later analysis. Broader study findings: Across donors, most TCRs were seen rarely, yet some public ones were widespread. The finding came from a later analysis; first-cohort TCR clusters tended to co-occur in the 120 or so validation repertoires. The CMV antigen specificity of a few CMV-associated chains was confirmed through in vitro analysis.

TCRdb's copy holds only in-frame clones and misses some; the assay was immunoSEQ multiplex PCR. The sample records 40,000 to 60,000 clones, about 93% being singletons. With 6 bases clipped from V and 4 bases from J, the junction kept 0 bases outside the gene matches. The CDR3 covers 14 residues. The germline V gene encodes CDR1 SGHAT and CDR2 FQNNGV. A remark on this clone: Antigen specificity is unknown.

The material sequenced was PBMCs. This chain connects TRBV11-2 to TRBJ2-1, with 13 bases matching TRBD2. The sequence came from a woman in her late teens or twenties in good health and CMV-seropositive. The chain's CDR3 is CASRGLAGYNEQFF. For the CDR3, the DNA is TGTGCCAGCAGGGGACTAGCGGGGTACAATGAGCAGTTCTTC.